This T cell receptor (beta chain) comes out of a study of blood T cell repertoires in COVID-19. The overall study: Specimens from acute and convalescent COVID-19 originated in the United States, Italy and Spain. PBMCs, B-cell-depleted T cells, or T cells were the source of the cDNA or gDNA that made up the material.

In the authors' methods: Researchers report that nucleated cell counts were estimated from reference gene primer amplification. Assay used: immunoSEQ multiplex PCR; TCRdb lists only in-frame clones, some missing. That table furnishes V, J and clone size, whereas the DNA furnished D and trimming. The sample gives 25,000 or so clones, around nine tenths of which show up once; 15% to 20% is in the top ten. Trimming removed 9 bases at V and 4 bases at J, with 12 bases between. This CDR3 is built from 12 residues. Germline-derived CDR1 and CDR2 are LNHDA and SQIVND (reference sequence). The rearrangement links TRBV19 to TRBJ2-5; tentatively, D is TRBD1 (7 bases). The clonotype comes from a human donor with acute or convalescent COVID-19. The donor label of this sample is uncertain. Sequenced sample: peripheral blood. In nucleotides, the CDR3 is TGTGCCAGCAGGGGGGTTGTAGAGACCCAGTACTTC. It specifies CASRGVVETQYF. The full variable domain, rest sourced from reference TRBV19 and TRBJ2-5, is DGGITQSPKYLFRKEGQNVTLSCEQNLNHDAMYWYRQDPGQGLRLIYYSQIVNDFQKGDIAEGYSVSREKKESFPLTVTSAQKNPTAFYLCASRGVVETQYFGPGTRLLVL.